Below are 23 T cell receptor beta chains sequenced from a single sample in a study of blood T cell repertoires in COVID-19. This table comes from immunoSEQ multiplex PCR, and its TCRdb copy is limited to in-frame clones, with some not included. The sample has 100,000 to 150,000 clones; roughly 80% are singletons. Input material: peripheral blood. Receptor source: an elderly woman with acute or convalescent COVID-19.

The chain carries TRBV6-6 and TRBJ2-7, with D hard to call. The CDR3 sequence is 12 residues long. Germline values: CDR1 MNHNY, CDR2 SVGAGI (reference sequence). Trimming took 0 bases from V and 7 from J, leaving 7 bases between them. The CDR3: CASSYSTREQYF. For the CDR3, the DNA is TGTGCCAGCAGTTACTCGACACGGGAGCAGTACTTC.

The chain links TRBV24-1 to TRBJ1-1; TRBD1 matches at 9 bases. With V trimmed by 9 bases and J by 8 bases, 12 bases remained unmatched. From germline, CDR1 is KGHDR and CDR2 SFDVKD. The CDR3 is 14 amino acids. The CDR3 bases are TGTGCCACCGACCGACAGGGGGAGATTATGGAAGCTTTCTTT. It specifies CATDRQGEIMEAFF.

This chain uses TRBV19 with TRBJ1-2; 9 positions agree with TRBD1. The CDR3 is 15 residues long. Trimming cost V 3 bases and J 5 bases; bases outside gene matches: 7. Germline assignment: CDR1 LNHDA and CDR2 SQIVND (reference sequence). The CDR3 nucleotides are TGTGCCAGTAGTATCCCGGACAGGGGTCGTTATGGCTACACCTTC. Translating gives CASSIPDRGRYGYTF. The whole variable domain, remainder taken from reference TRBV19 and TRBJ1-2, is DGGITQSPKYLFRKEGQNVTLSCEQNLNHDAMYWYRQDPGQGLRLIYYSQIVNDFQKGDIAEGYSVSREKKESFPLTVTSAQKNPTAFYLCASSIPDRGRYGYTFGSGTRLTVV.

CDR3 DNA: TGCGCCAGCAGCTTGGGCGGCGGGACAGGGTTGGACCTCCAGTACTTC. Protein sequence: CASSLGGGTGLDLQYF. This chain connects TRBV5-1 to TRBJ2-7; TRBD1 aligns across 9 bases. Germline V gives CDR1 SGHRS, CDR2 YFSETQ. Losses at the gene ends were 0 bases for V and 10 bases for J; bases not matched to a gene: 14. The CDR3 covers 16 residues.

V and J are TRBV5-1 and TRBJ1-4, with D hard to call. V lost 0 bases to trimming and J lost 8 bases, with 17 bases between them. The CDR3 totals 16 residues. From germline, CDR1 is SGHRS and CDR2 YFSETQ. CDR3 sequence (DNA): TGCGCCAGCAGCTTGGACAAAATATCGGCAGCGGAAAAACTGTTTTTT. Its translation is CASSLDKISAAEKLFF.

This chain joins TRBV4-3 and TRBJ1-4; no clear D. CDR3 length: 16 residues. CDR1 and CDR2 (germline): LGHNA, YSLEER. V lost 2 bases and J lost 7, with 17 bases in between. CDR3 sequence (DNA): TGCGCCAGCAGCCAAAGGGCGCGGACCGGGAGTGAAAAACTGTTTTTT. This codes for CASSQRARTGSEKLFF.

The V call is TRBV7-6, the J call TRBJ1-3; D perhaps matches TRBD1 (6 bases). V gave up 4 bases and J gave up 2 bases, with 12 bases separating them. CDR1 is SGHVS and CDR2 is FNYEAQ in the germline V gene. This CDR3 has 15 residues. CDR3 sequence reads: CASSSLGGAGNTIYF. CDR3 in DNA: TGTGCCAGCAGCTCCCTAGGGGGGGCTGGAAACACCATATATTTT.

The chain has TRBV12-5 and TRBJ2-2, with 12 bases fitting TRBD2. V shed 6 bases, J shed 4 bases, and the junction held 6 bases outside the gene matches. This CDR3 contains 16 residues. CDR1 LGHNT and CDR2 FRNRAP come from the germline V gene. The CDR3 nucleotides are TGTGCTAGTGGATACGGACTAGCGGGAATCACCGGGGAGCTGTTTTTT. Protein sequence: CASGYGLAGITGELFF.

The chain links TRBV11-2 to TRBJ2-2; TRBD1 is a possible D gene (5 bases). Germline V gene lookup returns CDR1 SGHAT and CDR2 FQNNGV. V lost 5 bases and J lost 3, with 16 bases in between. CDR3 size: 16 residues. CDR3 amino acids: CASSHFRAKDTGELFF. The DNA of the CDR3 is TGTGCCAGCAGCCACTTCAGGGCGAAGGACACCGGGGAGCTGTTTTTT.

V gene TRBV29-1 combines with J gene TRBJ1-1; 7 bases line up with TRBD1. The V and J ends lost 1 base and 1 base, in that order; junction bases with no gene match: 6. The germline V gene has CDR1 SQVTM and CDR2 ANQGSEA. The CDR3 is 15 residues long. The CDR3 loop reads CSVEGRGQSNTEAFF. CDR3 coding DNA: TGCAGCGTTGAAGGTCGGGGACAGTCGAACACTGAAGCTTTCTTT.

V usage is TRBV27 and J usage is TRBJ2-1; 7 bases match TRBD2. CDR1 and CDR2 from the germline V gene are MNHEY and SMNVEV (reference sequence). There are 19 residues in the CDR3. V shed 2 bases, J shed 2 bases, and the junction held 15 bases outside the gene matches. The CDR3 DNA reads as TGTGCCAGCAGTTTAATAGGGCTAGCGGCCATTGTTACCTACAATGAGCAGTTCTTC. Protein sequence: CASSLIGLAAIVTYNEQFF.

The chain combines TRBV9 with TRBJ2-5, with 10 bases aligning to TRBD1. Germline-derived CDR1 and CDR2 are SGDLS and YYNGEE. This CDR3 spans 14 amino acids. With 4 bases clipped from V and 3 bases from J, the junction kept 3 bases outside the gene matches. CDR3 nucleotides: TGTGCCAGCAGCCGCGGGACAGGGGAAGAGACCCAGTACTTC. Translating gives CASSRGTGEETQYF.

The chain couples TRBV4-3 to TRBJ1-3; D call uncertain. V gave up 0 bases and J gave up 0 bases, with 9 bases separating them. Germline CDR1 is LGHNA and CDR2 is YSLEER. The CDR3 has 16 residues. CDR3 sequence reads: CASSQDMSGSGNTIYF. The CDR3, as DNA: TGCGCCAGCAGCCAAGATATGTCGGGCTCTGGAAACACCATATATTTT.

The rearrangement uses TRBV5-3 and TRBJ2-7; D perhaps matches TRBD2 (6 bases). TRBV5-3 is filed as an ORF, its function uncertain. Trimming shortened V by 4 bases and J by 1 base, and 12 bases separated the two germline ends. This CDR3 has 14 amino acids. The CDR3 loop reads CARSTPGESYEQYF. CDR3 nucleotide sequence: TGTGCCAGAAGCACCCCGGGGGAGTCCTACGAGCAGTACTTC.

The chain couples TRBV7-2 to TRBJ1-5; D gene uncertain. Germline values: CDR1 SGHTA, CDR2 FQGNSA. CDR3 size: 14 residues. Trimming left V 2 bases short and J 3 bases short, with 8 bases between. For the CDR3, the DNA is TGTGCCAGCAGCTTAACTAAAACCAATCAGCCCCAGCATTTT. This codes for CASSLTKTNQPQHF. Variable domain in full (rest from reference TRBV7-2 and TRBJ1-5): GAGVSQSPSNKVTEKGKDVELRCDPISGHTALYWYRQSLGQGLEFLIYFQGNSAPDKSGLPSDRFSAERTGGSVSTLTIQRTQQEDSAVYLCASSLTKTNQPQHFGDGTRLSIL.

The V call is TRBV6-5, the J call TRBJ2-4; maybe TRBD1 (6 bases). Trimming pared 6 bases from V and 5 bases from J, leaving 11 bases between. This CDR3 region has 13 residues. Germline CDR1 MNHEY, CDR2 SVGAGI. CDR3 nucleotide sequence: TGTGCCAGCAGATTACAGGGACAAAACATTCAGTACTTC. Protein product: CASRLQGQNIQYF.

The chain joins TRBV7-2 to TRBJ2-3; 11 bases are shared with TRBD2. The V and J ends lost 1 base and 4 bases, in that order; junction bases with no gene match: 4. The CDR3 consists of 16 residues. The V gene's germline CDR1 is SGHTA and CDR2 FQGNSA. The CDR3 DNA follows: TGTGCCAGCAGCTTAGATAGCGGGGGGGCTCCAGATACGCAGTATTTT. This codes for CASSLDSGGAPDTQYF.

V and J are TRBV4-1 and TRBJ1-1, with D hard to call. Germline V gives CDR1 MGHRA, CDR2 YSYEKL. This CDR3 region has 15 residues. V was cut by 3 bases and J by 5 bases, with 16 bases left in between. CDR3 bases: TGCGCCAGCAGCCAGTATAGAGGGAGTGGGACTGAAGCTTTCTTT. It encodes CASSQYRGSGTEAFF.

The gene calls are TRBV7-2 and TRBJ1-1, with D possibly matching TRBD1 (5 bases). Per the germline V gene, CDR1 is SGHTA and CDR2 is FQGNSA. V was cut by 5 bases and J by 4 bases, with 14 bases left in between. CDR3 length equals 14 residues. CDR3 residues: CASSTLRGITEAFF. The CDR3 coding sequence is TGTGCCAGCAGCACCCTTAGGGGTATCACTGAAGCTTTCTTT.

The gene calls are TRBV7-2 and TRBJ1-2, with TRBD1 matching over 9 bases. The length of the CDR3 is 16 residues. The V gene end was trimmed by 4 bases and the J gene end by 2 bases; junction bases not matched to a gene: 8. Per the germline V gene, CDR1 is SGHTA and CDR2 is FQGNSA. CDR3 DNA: TGTGCCAGCAGCTCGAGGACGGGACAGGGAAACTATGGCTACACCTTC. Protein sequence: CASSSRTGQGNYGYTF.

V gene TRBV2 combines with J gene TRBJ1-1; 9 positions match TRBD1. The length of the CDR3 is 17 residues. V trimming: 6 bases; J trimming: 0 bases; junction bases outside the gene matches: 11. The germline V gene has CDR1 SNHLY and CDR2 FYNNEI. CDR3 sequence: CASSSGDRGAMNTEAFF. Here the CDR3 DNA reads TGTGCCAGCAGCTCGGGAGACAGGGGGGCCATGAACACTGAAGCTTTCTTT.

This chain joins TRBV4-1 and TRBJ2-7; a possible D gene is TRBD1 (7 bases). V lost 0 bases and J lost 4, with 13 bases in between. The CDR3 consists of 15 residues. The germline gives CDR1 MGHRA, CDR2 YSYEKL. The CDR3 spells CASSQDEAGGYEQYF. The DNA of the CDR3 is TGCGCCAGCAGCCAAGATGAGGCAGGGGGGTACGAGCAGTACTTC.

The rearrangement joins TRBV29-1 to TRBJ1-2; TRBD1 agrees at 7 bases. Germline-derived CDR1 and CDR2 are SQVTM and ANQGSEA. V lost 5 bases to trimming and J lost 2 bases; unmatched junction nucleotides: 11. The CDR3 spans 15 residues. The CDR3 loop reads CSVRSPGQINYGYTF. The CDR3 DNA reads TGCAGCGTTCGTTCCCCGGGACAGATAAACTATGGCTACACCTTC.